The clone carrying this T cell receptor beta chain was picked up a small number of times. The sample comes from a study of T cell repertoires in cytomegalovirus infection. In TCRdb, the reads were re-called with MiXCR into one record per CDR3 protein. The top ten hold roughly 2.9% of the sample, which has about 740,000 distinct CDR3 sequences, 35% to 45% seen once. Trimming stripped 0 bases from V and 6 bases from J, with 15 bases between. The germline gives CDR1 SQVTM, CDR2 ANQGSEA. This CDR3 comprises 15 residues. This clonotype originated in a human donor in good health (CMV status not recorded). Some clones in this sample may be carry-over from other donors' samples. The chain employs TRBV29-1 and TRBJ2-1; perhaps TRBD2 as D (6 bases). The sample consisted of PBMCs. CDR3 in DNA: TGCAGCGTTGAAGAATCCCCAGTGACTAGCAATGAGCAGTTCTTC. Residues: CSVEESPVTSNEQFF.